These 5 T cell receptor beta chains originate from one sample sequenced in a study of blood T cell repertoires in COVID-19. Method: immunoSEQ multiplex PCR; TCRdb's copy keeps in-frame clones and lacks some. This table has 200,000 to 250,000 clones, roughly 79% appearing once. Input material: peripheral blood. These receptors all come from a woman over 75 with acute or convalescent COVID-19.

The chain recombines TRBV7-9 with TRBJ1-1; TRBD1 is a possible D gene (5 bases). The CDR3 consists of 15 residues. Looked up from germline, CDR1 is SEHNR and CDR2 is FQNEAQ (reference sequence). Trimming took off 5 bases at V and 4 bases at J, with 17 bases between the two ends. DNA of the CDR3: TGTGCCAGCAGCCCCCTGGGGGGAGGTGGCACTGAAGCTTTCTTT. It encodes CASSPLGGGGTEAFF.

The V call is TRBV6-5, the J call TRBJ2-7; possible D gene TRBD1, 5 bases. This CDR3 contains 14 residues. V lost 0 bases, J lost 2 bases, and 8 bases lay in between. From germline, CDR1 is MNHEY and CDR2 SVGAGI. The CDR3 reads CASSYSQGTYEQYF. CDR3 nucleotide sequence: TGTGCCAGCAGTTACTCGCAGGGTACCTACGAGCAGTACTTC.

V and J are TRBV7-9 and TRBJ2-7; TRBD1 is a possible D gene (5 bases). The V gene's germline CDR1 is SEHNR and CDR2 FQNEAQ (reference sequence). The CDR3 length is 14 residues. The V end was cut by 1 base, the J end by 0 bases, with 7 bases between. The CDR3 sequence is CASSLGQSSYEQYF. The CDR3 DNA reads TGTGCCAGCAGCTTAGGACAGAGCTCCTACGAGCAGTACTTC.

The chain carries TRBV7-3 and TRBJ2-2, with 7 bases lining up with TRBD1. Germline trimming cut 5 bases from V and 1 base from J; bases unmatched to any gene: 7. The CDR3 sequence is 16 residues long. The V gene's germline CDR1 is SGHTA and CDR2 FQGTGA. The CDR3 loop is CASSKTRQGNTGELFF. CDR3 DNA: TGTGCCAGCAGCAAAACTCGACAGGGGAACACCGGGGAGCTGTTTTTT.

The chain joins TRBV5-6 to TRBJ2-2; 10 nucleotides align to TRBD2. With V trimmed by 4 bases and J by 6 bases, 9 bases remained unmatched. Germline V gene data show CDR1 as SGHDT and CDR2 as YYEEEE. This CDR3 comprises 16 residues. The CDR3 region is CASSPSLAGVAGELFF. The CDR3 nucleotides read TGTGCCAGCAGCCCCTCTCTAGCGGGAGTTGCCGGGGAGCTGTTTTTT.